This T cell receptor beta chain was retrieved from a study of cytomegalovirus exposure and HLA in healthy donors. Study-wide results and limits: Clusters of TCRs from the first cohort tended to co-occur in the 130 or so validation repertoires (as a later analysis found). The classifier reportedly diagnosed cytomegalovirus status with high sensitivity and specificity. The study labeled fewer than 200 TCR beta chains cytomegalovirus-associated.

As concerns this clone: What it recognizes is unknown.

V lost 0 bases and J 2 bases, leaving 14 bases between the germline ends. Germline V gene data show CDR1 as SGHRS and CDR2 as YFSETQ. This CDR3 contains 17 residues. The donors were part of the validation cohort, which consisted of roughly 110 subjects and was separate from the first cohort of roughly 620 subjects. Clones were read by immunoSEQ multiplex PCR, and TCRdb kept only the in-frame ones, dropping some. This sample yields 150,000 to 200,000 clones, of which about 83% are seen a single time; more than 1.4% belongs to the top ten. Specimen: PBMCs. The gene calls are TRBV5-1 and TRBJ1-4; perhaps TRBD1 as D (5 bases). The sequence was collected from a woman younger than 30 in good health and CMV-seronegative. CDR3 bases: TGCGCCAGCAGCTTGGCCGGCAGGGCGACGACTAATGAAAAACTGTTTTTT. Translation gives CASSLAGRATTNEKLFF.